This TCR beta chain is drawn from a study of T-cell memory formation after mild COVID-19. As for the study in general: Largely donor-specific sequence clusters came from a couple of donors. Findings and caveats of the study: Pre-infection memory harbored some responding clones, suggesting cross-reactive memory joined.

Each CDR3 protein is one row after TCRdb ran MiXCR on the 5' RACE reads. The table has 270,000 or so distinct CDR3 sequences, approximately 16% seen once. Trimming took 6 bases from V and 8 from J, leaving 10 bases between them. CDR3 length: 11 residues. This clonotype occurred a few times. Antigen specificity is unknown. Sample: PBMCs or a T cell subset sorted from them (not recorded which). The J gene is TRBJ1-1, the V gene TRBV12-3 or TRBV12-4, with D possibly TRBD1 on 5 matching bases. This TCR was sampled from a man younger than 30 who had mild COVID-19 (a few samples of this study predate the infection). Cell type and time point are not known. CDR3 sequence reads: CASRTQGEAFF. In DNA, the CDR3 is TGTGCCAGCAGAACTCAGGGAGAAGCTTTCTTT.